Below are 17 T cell receptor beta chains sequenced from a single sample in a study of tumor-infiltrating lymphocytes in primary liver carcinoma. Co-extraction of RNA and DNA was performed on roughly 20-31 mg of unsorted bulk tissue. From roughly 500 ng total RNA, TCR beta cDNA was generated with a primer in the constant region. Researchers made the TCR beta libraries by running three nested multiplex PCR rounds with slightly modified ARM-PCR. A C-beta reverse primer and TRBV1-TRBV30 forward primers served in each of the first two PCR rounds, at about 10 cycles apiece. TCRdb fed the multiplex PCR reads into MiXCR, producing one record per CDR3 protein. This table holds 50,000 to 65,000 distinct CDR3 sequences, roughly two thirds found once. The sequenced material came from liver tumor tissue from sampling region 4. Stated subset: tumor region T4, right-lateral pole. The origin of the receptors is a man between 35 and 55 years old with primary liver carcinoma and hepatitis B virus infection.

For this clonotype: Relative to the germline gene, one junction end is altered; a read error may explain this. The V call is TRBV6-2 or TRBV6-3, the J call TRBJ2-1; possibly TRBD1 or TRBD2 for D (5 bases each). Germline values: CDR1 MNHEY, CDR2 SVGEGT. The CDR3 is 14 amino acids. The CDR3 here is CGSRASGRRDEEFF. For the CDR3, the DNA is TGTGGCAGCAGGGCCAGCGGTCGGCGAGATGAGGAGTTCTTC.

Note on this clonotype: A much larger clone lies a single base off, so this may be a read error. The chain carries TRBV4-2 and TRBJ2-2; 14 nucleotides line up with TRBD2. Germline CDR1 reads LGHNA; CDR2 reads YNFKEQ. The CDR3 consists of 18 residues. The CDR3 is CASNQGTSGSLDPGELFF. DNA for the CDR3: TGTGCCAGCAACCAAGGGACTAGCGGGAGTCTAGATCCCGGGGAGCTGTTTTTT.

V and J are TRBV28 and TRBJ2-7, with D maybe TRBD2 (6 bases). Trimming removed 4 bases from V and 7 bases from J, with 20 bases in between. This CDR3 has 15 amino acids. The germline V gene has CDR1 MDHEN and CDR2 SYDVKM. The CDR3 reads CASSSRISGIGEQYF. In DNA form, the CDR3 reads TGTGCCAGCAGTTCCCGGATTAGCGGTATCGGAGAGCAGTACTTC.

For this clonotype: At one of its ends the junction is not consistent with the germline gene, which may arise from a read error. The CDR3 DNA follows: TGTGCCAGAAGTTACCCCCGGACAGGGCCGGGGAACACCGGAGCTTTCTTT. Its translation is CARSYPRTGPGNTGAFF. The rearrangement joins TRBV6-2 or TRBV6-3 to TRBJ1-1; TRBD1 matches at 8 bases. CDR1 and CDR2 (germline): MNHEY, SVGEGT. CDR3 length equals 17 residues.

Concerning this clonotype: One junction end does not reproduce the germline sequence, and a read error may be involved. V gene TRBV11-2 combines with J gene TRBJ2-1; D call uncertain. The CDR3 spans 14 residues. Germline V gene lookup returns CDR1 SGHAT and CDR2 FQNNGV. CDR3: CASSLDGNRNERFF. The CDR3 DNA is TGTGCCAGCAGCTTAGATGGGAACCGCAATGAGCGGTTCTTC.

In its sample, this clonotype was seen many times. The chain uses TRBV28 and TRBJ2-7; no clear D. CDR3 length equals 15 residues. Trimming removed 7 bases from V and 1 base from J, with 17 bases in between. The V gene's germline CDR1 is MDHEN and CDR2 SYDVKM. The CDR3: CASIPRNAASYEQYF. CDR3 nucleotides: TGTGCCAGCATCCCAAGGAACGCAGCATCCTACGAGCAGTACTTC.

This clonotype was detected once. The germline gene is not matched at one end of the junction; a read error may be the cause. This chain uses TRBV4-3 with TRBJ2-3; possible D gene TRBD2, 6 bases. This CDR3 has 13 residues. Germline V gene lookup returns CDR1 LGHNA and CDR2 YSLEER. The CDR3 DNA reads TGCGCCAACAGCCATGACGCGGGGGATACGCAGTATTTT. It translates to CANSHDAGDTQYF.

The sample holds one count of this clonotype. One junction end disagrees with the germline gene, perhaps due to a read error. The gene calls are TRBV10-3 and TRBJ2-7, with 11 positions matching TRBD2. Germline assignment: CDR1 ENHRY and CDR2 SYGVKD. The CDR3 loop spans 15 amino acids. The CDR3 nucleotides are TGTGCCACCAGAAGGGGACTAGCGGATACCTGCGAGCAATACTTC. Protein: CATRRGLADTCEQYF.

A remark on this clonotype: A much larger clone sits a single nucleotide away, making a read error possible. V usage is TRBV25-1 and J usage is TRBJ2-7; D may match TRBD1 or TRBD2 (5 bases each). Trimming stripped 3 bases from V and 2 bases from J, with 14 bases between. This CDR3 comprises 15 residues. Germline CDR1 and CDR2: MGHDK and SYGVNS. The CDR3 loop reads CASSDREGITYEQYF. The CDR3 DNA sequence: TGTGCCAGCAGTGATCGAGAGGGGATCACCTACGAGCAGTACTTC.

This clonotype was found many times. The chain has TRBV7-9 and TRBJ1-3, with a weak D call TRBD1 (5 bases). The CDR3 is 15 residues long. The germline CDR1 and CDR2 sequences are SEHNR and FQNEAQ (reference sequence). V was clipped by 4 bases and J by 4 bases, with 14 bases between them. The CDR3 DNA follows: TGTGCCAGCAGCTCTCTCGGGGCGGCCGGAAACACCATATATTTT. Its translation is CASSSLGAAGNTIYF.

Comments on this clonotype: Being one base from a much bigger clone, this may be a read error. The chain is built from TRBV11-2 and TRBJ2-2, with D unclear. With 5 bases removed from V and 3 bases from J, the gap between germline ends came to 10 bases. The CDR3 sequence is 14 residues long. Germline values: CDR1 SGHAT, CDR2 FQNNGV. CDR3 amino acids: CASSTYLDTGELFF. The CDR3 DNA reads as TGTGCCAGCAGCACATACTTGGACACCGGGGAGCTGTTTTTT. Full variable domain (remainder filled in from reference TRBV11-2 and TRBJ2-2): EAGVAQSPRYKIIEKRQSVAFWCNPISGHATLYWYQQILGQGPKLLIQFQNNGVVDDSQLPKDRFSAERLKGVDSTLKIQPAKLEDSAVYLCASSTYLDTGELFFGEGSRLTVL.

The chain uses TRBV24-1 and TRBJ2-3; 12 bases line up with TRBD2. This CDR3 region has 16 residues. The V gene's germline CDR1 is KGHDR and CDR2 SFDVKD. The V gene end was trimmed by 3 bases and the J gene end by 5 bases; junction bases not matched to a gene: 5. The CDR3 sequence: CATSDTMTSGRDTQYF. The CDR3 DNA reads TGTGCCACCAGTGATACTATGACTAGCGGGAGAGATACGCAGTATTTT.

Concerning this clonotype itself: One junction end does not reproduce the germline sequence, and a read error may be involved. CDR3 loop: CASSLGVAALSSYTEQFF. As DNA, the CDR3 is TGTGCCAGCAGCTTAGGGGTGGCGGCCCTGAGCTCCTACACTGAGCAGTTCTTC. The chain is built from TRBV5-4 and TRBJ2-1, with D tentatively TRBD1 (5 bases). The CDR3 spans 18 residues. Germline CDR1 is SGHNT and CDR2 is YYREEE (reference sequence).

This clonotype was seen ten or more times. The J gene is TRBJ1-5, the V gene TRBV4-1; TRBD1 is a possible D gene (6 bases). Trimming took off 0 bases at V and 3 bases at J, with 12 bases between the two ends. The V gene's germline CDR1 is MGHRA and CDR2 YSYEKL. The CDR3 length is 16 residues. As DNA, the CDR3 is TGCGCCAGCAGCCAAGAAGATGCGGGGGCCAATCAGCCCCAGCATTTT. Protein: CASSQEDAGANQPQHF.

J is TRBJ2-3 and V is TRBV29-1; 7 bases match TRBD2. Germline loops: CDR1 SQVTM, CDR2 ANQGSEA. The CDR3 spans 17 residues. J lost 11 bases, V lost 7 bases, and 27 bases had no gene match. CDR3 nucleotides: TGCAGCGCCCCGACAGCGGGATCCCAAGGGTTTTCGGCTATGCAGTATTTT. As protein: CSAPTAGSQGFSAMQYF.

CDR3 DNA sequence: TGCGCCAGCAGCCGAGATTCGGGGGGTGGCTACGAGCAGTACTTC. Residues: CASSRDSGGGYEQYF. The chain uses TRBV4-1 and TRBJ2-7; 7 bases fit TRBD2. CDR1 MGHRA and CDR2 YSYEKL come from the germline V gene. Germline trimming cut 4 bases from V and 3 bases from J; bases unmatched to any gene: 9. The CDR3 totals 15 residues.

This clonotype showed up just a few times. A much larger clone sits a single nucleotide away, making a read error possible. This chain uses TRBV12-3 or TRBV12-4 with TRBJ2-5; TRBD2 matches 7 bases. The CDR3 totals 14 residues. CDR3 in amino acids: CASSLGGGRETQCF. The CDR3 DNA reads as TGTGCCAGCAGTTTAGGGGGGGGGAGAGAGACCCAGTGCTTC.